The 8 T cell receptor beta chains reported below all come from one sample, sequenced in a study of blood T cells in healthy people across ages. Together with a sample-barcoded 5' primer, a J-beta primer mix was included in a second PCR lasting about 6 to 11 cycles. TCRdb independently ran MiXCR on the 5' RACE reads; one entry per CDR3 protein. The sample carries some 900,000 distinct CDR3 sequences, around 48% recorded once. The sequencing sample was made of blood. Receptors originate from a man aged 25-40 years in good health.

J is TRBJ2-5 and V is TRBV27; 7 bases are shared with TRBD1. The germline V gene encodes CDR1 MNHEY and CDR2 SMNVEV (reference sequence). Trimming at V came to 6 bases and at J to 2 bases, leaving 12 bases not matched to a gene. The CDR3 is 16 residues long. The CDR3 loop reads CASSHMGQSLQETQYF. Written as DNA, the CDR3 is TGTGCCAGCAGCCATATGGGACAGAGCCTTCAAGAGACCCAGTACTTC.

This chain connects TRBV7-9 to TRBJ2-4; 12 bases map to TRBD2. The better agreement between TRBJ2-7 and the DNA end casts doubt on the J call. The CDR3 sequence is 16 residues long. Per germline, CDR1 SEHNR and CDR2 FQNEAQ (reference sequence). The CDR3 sequence is CASSLGLAGELYEQYF. CDR3 nucleotide sequence: TGTGCCAGCAGCTTAGGACTAGCGGGAGAGTTATACGAGCAGTACTTC.

The table lists this clonotype with a few counts. The chain has TRBV27 and TRBJ2-3; 10 bases align to TRBD2. Per germline, CDR1 MNHEY and CDR2 SMNVEV (reference sequence). The V segment lost 6 bases and the J segment 2 bases; nucleotides outside the gene matches: 17. This CDR3 is built from 19 residues. CDR3: CASSPARRTAGGFTDTQYF. CDR3 coding DNA: TGTGCCAGCAGCCCTGCGCGTCGGACAGCGGGGGGGTTCACAGATACGCAGTATTTT.

This clonotype turned up a few times. This sequence joins TRBV12-3 or TRBV12-4 and TRBJ1-4, with D tentatively TRBD1 (6 bases). Trimming left V 6 bases short and J 7 bases short, with 15 bases between. This CDR3 spans 14 amino acids. The CDR3 DNA follows: TGTGCCAGCAGCCGAGCGGGGGGCGGTGAAAAACTGTTTTTT. It yields the protein CASSRAGGGEKLFF.

This clonotype was detected once. The chain recombines TRBV7-2 with TRBJ1-2; 7 bases line up with TRBD1. CDR1 and CDR2 (germline): SGHTA, FQGNSA. The V segment lost 5 bases and the J segment 5 bases; nucleotides outside the gene matches: 8. The CDR3 covers 14 residues. In DNA form, the CDR3 reads TGTGCCAGCAGCCGAAGGGGGCTCGGATATGGCTACACCTTC. It encodes CASSRRGLGYGYTF. The full variable domain, in which reference TRBV7-2 and TRBJ1-2 provide the parts outside the CDR3, is GAGVSQSPSNKVTEKGKDVELRCDPISGHTALYWYRQSLGQGLEFLIYFQGNSAPDKSGLPSDRFSAERTGGSVSTLTIQRTQQEDSAVYLCASSRRGLGYGYTFGSGTRLTVV.

This clonotype occurred a few times. The CDR3 loop reads CASSQDRASGTLANEQFF. The CDR3 DNA is TGCGCCAGCAGCCAAGATCGGGCTAGCGGGACTTTAGCCAATGAGCAGTTCTTC. The V gene is TRBV4-1, the J gene TRBJ2-1; 9 nucleotides match TRBD2. The CDR3 has 18 amino acids. CDR1 MGHRA and CDR2 YSYEKL come from the germline V gene. The junction had 12 bases not matched to a gene; V was cut back by 0 bases and J by 6 bases.

In its sample, this clonotype was seen many times. The rearrangement joins TRBV4-3 to TRBJ1-6; D might be TRBD1 (6 bases). Germline values: CDR1 LGHNA, CDR2 YSLEER. This CDR3 contains 15 residues. V lost 0 bases to trimming and J lost 13 bases, with 16 bases between them. In DNA form, the CDR3 reads TGCGCCAGCAGCCAAGATGGGGGGGCCTCAAATCCCCTCCACTTT. This sequence encodes CASSQDGGASNPLHF.

The gene calls are TRBV12-3 or TRBV12-4 and TRBJ2-3; the match to TRBD2 covers 8 bases. This CDR3 is 15 amino acids long. With 5 bases clipped from V and 1 base from J, the junction kept 5 bases outside the gene matches. This chain's CDR3 is CASSRDSGGTDTQYF. Written as DNA, the CDR3 is TGTGCCAGCAGTAGAGATAGCGGGGGCACAGATACGCAGTATTTT.